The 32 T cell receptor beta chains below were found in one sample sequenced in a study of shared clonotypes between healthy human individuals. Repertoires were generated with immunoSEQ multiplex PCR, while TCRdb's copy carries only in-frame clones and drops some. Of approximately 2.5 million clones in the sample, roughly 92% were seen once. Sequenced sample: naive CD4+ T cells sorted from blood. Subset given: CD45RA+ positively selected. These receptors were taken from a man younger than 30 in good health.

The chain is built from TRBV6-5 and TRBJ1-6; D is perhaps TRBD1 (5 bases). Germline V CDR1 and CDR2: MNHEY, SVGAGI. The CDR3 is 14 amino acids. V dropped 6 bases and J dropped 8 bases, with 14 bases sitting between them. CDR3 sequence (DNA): TGTGCCAGCAGATTGACCGGAGGGGATTCACCCCTCCACTTT. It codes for CASRLTGGDSPLHF.

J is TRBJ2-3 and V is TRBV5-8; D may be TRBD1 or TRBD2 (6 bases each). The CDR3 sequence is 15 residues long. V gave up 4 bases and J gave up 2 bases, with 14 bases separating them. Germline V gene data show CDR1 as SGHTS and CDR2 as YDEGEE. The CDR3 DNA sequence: TGTGCCAGCAGCGCCTTAGGGGGGTACACAGATACGCAGTATTTT. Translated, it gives CASSALGGYTDTQYF.

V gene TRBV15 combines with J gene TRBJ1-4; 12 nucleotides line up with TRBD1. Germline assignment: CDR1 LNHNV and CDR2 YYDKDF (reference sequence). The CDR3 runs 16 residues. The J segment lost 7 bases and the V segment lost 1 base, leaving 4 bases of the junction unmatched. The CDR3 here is CATSRARDRGPEKLFF. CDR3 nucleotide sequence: TGTGCCACCAGCAGAGCGCGGGACAGGGGGCCTGAAAAACTGTTTTTT.

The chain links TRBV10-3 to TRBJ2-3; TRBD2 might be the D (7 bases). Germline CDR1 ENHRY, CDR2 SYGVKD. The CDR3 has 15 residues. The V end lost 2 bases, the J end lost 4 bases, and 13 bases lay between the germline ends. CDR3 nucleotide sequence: TGTGCCATCAGTGAGGGGGGGGCTCGCGCAGATACGCAGTATTTT. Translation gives CAISEGGARADTQYF.

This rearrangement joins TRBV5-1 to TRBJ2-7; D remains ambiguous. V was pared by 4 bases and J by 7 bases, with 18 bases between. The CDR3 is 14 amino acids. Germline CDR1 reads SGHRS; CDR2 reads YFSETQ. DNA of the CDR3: TGCGCCAGCAGCCCAACGCCCGGTGTCGGTGAGCAGTACTTC. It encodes CASSPTPGVGEQYF.

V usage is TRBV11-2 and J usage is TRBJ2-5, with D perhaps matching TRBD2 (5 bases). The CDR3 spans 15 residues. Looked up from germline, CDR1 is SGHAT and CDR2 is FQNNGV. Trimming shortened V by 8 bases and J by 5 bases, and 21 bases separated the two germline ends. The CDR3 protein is CASAEGAGRTETQYF. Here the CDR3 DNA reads TGTGCCAGCGCCGAGGGCGCGGGCAGGACCGAGACCCAGTACTTC.

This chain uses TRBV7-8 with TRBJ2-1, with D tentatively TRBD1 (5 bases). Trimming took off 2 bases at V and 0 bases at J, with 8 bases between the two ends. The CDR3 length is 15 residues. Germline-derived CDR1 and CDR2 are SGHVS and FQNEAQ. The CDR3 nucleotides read TGTGCCAGCAGCTTAACAGGCAACTCCTACAATGAGCAGTTCTTC. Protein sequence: CASSLTGNSYNEQFF.

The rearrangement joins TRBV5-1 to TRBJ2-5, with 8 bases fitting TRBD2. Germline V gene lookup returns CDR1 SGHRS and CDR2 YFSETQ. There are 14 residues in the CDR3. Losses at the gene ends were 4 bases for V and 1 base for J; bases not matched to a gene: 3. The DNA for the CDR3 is TGCGCCAGCAGCACCGGGACTAGCCAAGAGACCCAGTACTTC. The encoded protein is CASSTGTSQETQYF.

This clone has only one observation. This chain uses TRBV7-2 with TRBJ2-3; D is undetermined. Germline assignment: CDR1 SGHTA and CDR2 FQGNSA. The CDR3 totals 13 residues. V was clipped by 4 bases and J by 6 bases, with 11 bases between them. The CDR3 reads CASSSARADTQYF. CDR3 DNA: TGTGCCAGCAGCTCGGCGCGTGCGGATACGCAGTATTTT.

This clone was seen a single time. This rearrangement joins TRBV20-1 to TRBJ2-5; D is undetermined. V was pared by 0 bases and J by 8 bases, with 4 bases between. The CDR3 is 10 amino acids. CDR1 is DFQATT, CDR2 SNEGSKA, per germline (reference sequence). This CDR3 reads CSARDVTQYF. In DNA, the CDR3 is TGCAGTGCTAGAGATGTAACCCAGTACTTC.

CDR3 bases: TGTGCCTGGAGCGCGGGACTCGACAATGAGCAGTTCTTC. Its protein is CAWSAGLDNEQFF. The gene calls are TRBV30 and TRBJ2-1, with D perhaps matching TRBD2 (6 bases). Germline V gene lookup returns CDR1 GTSNPN and CDR2 SVGIG (reference sequence). Trimming stripped 3 bases from V and 5 bases from J, with 11 bases between. This CDR3 has 13 residues.

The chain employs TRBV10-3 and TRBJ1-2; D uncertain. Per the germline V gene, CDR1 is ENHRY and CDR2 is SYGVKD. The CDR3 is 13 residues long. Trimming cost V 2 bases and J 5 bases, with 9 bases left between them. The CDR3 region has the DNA TGTGCCATCAGTGAGCTGTACAGTTATGGCTACACCTTC. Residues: CAISELYSYGYTF.

The CDR3 region has the DNA TGTGCCTGGAGTGAGGGTCCGGGCTACACCTTC. Translation gives CAWSEGPGYTF. The V gene is TRBV30, the J gene TRBJ1-2, with D hard to call. CDR3 length: 11 residues. Germline loops: CDR1 GTSNPN, CDR2 SVGIG (reference sequence). V was cut by 1 base and J by 8 bases, with 8 bases left in between.

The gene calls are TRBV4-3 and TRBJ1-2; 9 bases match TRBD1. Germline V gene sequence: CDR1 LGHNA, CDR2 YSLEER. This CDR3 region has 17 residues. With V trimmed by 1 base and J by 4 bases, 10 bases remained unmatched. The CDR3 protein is CASSQGVRGQGFYGYTF. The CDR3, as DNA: TGCGCCAGCAGCCAAGGGGTCCGGGGACAGGGTTTCTATGGCTACACCTTC.

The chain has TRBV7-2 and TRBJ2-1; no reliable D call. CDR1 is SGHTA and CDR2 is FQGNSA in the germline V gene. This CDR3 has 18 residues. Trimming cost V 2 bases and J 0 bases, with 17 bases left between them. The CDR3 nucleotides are TGTGCCAGCAGCTTACACTGGGATTTAAAGAGCTCCTACAATGAGCAGTTCTTC. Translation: CASSLHWDLKSSYNEQFF.

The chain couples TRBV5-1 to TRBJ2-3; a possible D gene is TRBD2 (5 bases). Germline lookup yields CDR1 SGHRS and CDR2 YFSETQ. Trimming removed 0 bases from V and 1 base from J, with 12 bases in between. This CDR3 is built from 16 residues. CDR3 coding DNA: TGCGCCAGCAGCTTGGCCCGCGGGTTTCGCACAGATACGCAGTATTTT. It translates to CASSLARGFRTDTQYF.

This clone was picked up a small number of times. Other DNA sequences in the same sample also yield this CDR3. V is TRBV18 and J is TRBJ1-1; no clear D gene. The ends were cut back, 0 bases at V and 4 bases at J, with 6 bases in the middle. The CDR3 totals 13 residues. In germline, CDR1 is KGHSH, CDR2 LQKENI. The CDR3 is CASSPPGITEAFF. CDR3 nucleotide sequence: TGTGCCAGCTCACCACCGGGGATCACTGAAGCTTTCTTT.

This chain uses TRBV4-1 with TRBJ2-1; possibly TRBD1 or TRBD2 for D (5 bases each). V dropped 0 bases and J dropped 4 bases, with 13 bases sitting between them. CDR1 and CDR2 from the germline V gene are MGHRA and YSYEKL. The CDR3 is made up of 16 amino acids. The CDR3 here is CASSQETAGSYNEQFF. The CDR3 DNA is TGCGCCAGCAGCCAAGAGACAGCTGGGAGTTACAATGAGCAGTTCTTC.

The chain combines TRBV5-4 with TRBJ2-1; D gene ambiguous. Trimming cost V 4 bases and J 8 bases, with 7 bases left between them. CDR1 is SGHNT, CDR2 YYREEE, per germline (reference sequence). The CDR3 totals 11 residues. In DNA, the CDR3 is TGTGCCAGCAGCAAGGTCGATGAGCAGTTCTTC. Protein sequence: CASSKVDEQFF.

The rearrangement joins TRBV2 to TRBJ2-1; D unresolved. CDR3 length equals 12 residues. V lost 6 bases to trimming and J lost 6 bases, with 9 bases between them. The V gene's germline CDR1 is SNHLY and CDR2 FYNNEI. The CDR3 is CASRMTPNEQFF. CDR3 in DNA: TGTGCCAGCAGGATGACGCCCAATGAGCAGTTCTTC.

CDR3 protein: CASRQGLFYGYTF. In nucleotides, the CDR3 is TGTGCCAGCCGACAGGGGTTATTCTATGGCTACACCTTC. The chain combines TRBV6-1 with TRBJ1-2; 8 bases are a match to TRBD1. Unmatched junction bases numbered 6, after V lost 8 bases and J lost 4 bases. This CDR3 is built from 13 residues. Germline-derived CDR1 and CDR2 are MNHNS and SASEGT.

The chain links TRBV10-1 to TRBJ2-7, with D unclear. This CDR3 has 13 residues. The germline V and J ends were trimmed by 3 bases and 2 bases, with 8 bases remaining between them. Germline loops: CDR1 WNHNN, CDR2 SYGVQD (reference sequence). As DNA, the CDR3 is TGCGCCAGCAGTGAAGGACCCACCTACGAGCAGTACTTC. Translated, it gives CASSEGPTYEQYF.

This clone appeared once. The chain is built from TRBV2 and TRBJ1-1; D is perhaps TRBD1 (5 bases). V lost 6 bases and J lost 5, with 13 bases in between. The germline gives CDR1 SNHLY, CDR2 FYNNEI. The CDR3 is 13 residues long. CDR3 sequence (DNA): TGTGCCAGCAGATCAATGGGGGGAACTGAAGCTTTCTTT. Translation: CASRSMGGTEAFF.

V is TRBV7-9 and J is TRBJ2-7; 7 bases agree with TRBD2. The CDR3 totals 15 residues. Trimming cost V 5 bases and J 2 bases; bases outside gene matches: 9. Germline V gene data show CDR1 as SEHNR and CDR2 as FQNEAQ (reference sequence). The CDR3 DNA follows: TGTGCCAGCAGCACCTACCTAGCGGCAGCCTACGAGCAGTACTTC. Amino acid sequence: CASSTYLAAAYEQYF.

The CDR3 region has the DNA TGTGCCAGCAGCTTAGCCACCCTGGACACCGGGGAGCTGTTTTTT. Protein: CASSLATLDTGELFF. This chain links TRBV11-2 with TRBJ2-2; no firm D call. The V and J ends lost 1 base and 3 bases respectively, with 9 bases between them. CDR1 is SGHAT, CDR2 FQNNGV, per germline. This CDR3 spans 15 amino acids.

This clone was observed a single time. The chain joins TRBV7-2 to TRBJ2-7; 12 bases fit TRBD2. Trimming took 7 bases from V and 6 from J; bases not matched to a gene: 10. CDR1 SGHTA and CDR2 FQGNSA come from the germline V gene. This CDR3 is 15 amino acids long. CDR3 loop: CASIAGLAGLGEQYF. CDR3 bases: TGTGCCAGCATCGCCGGACTAGCGGGATTGGGCGAGCAGTACTTC. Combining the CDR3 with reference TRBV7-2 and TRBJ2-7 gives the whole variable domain GAGVSQSPSNKVTEKGKDVELRCDPISGHTALYWYRQSLGQGLEFLIYFQGNSAPDKSGLPSDRFSAERTGGSVSTLTIQRTQQEDSAVYLCASIAGLAGLGEQYFGPGTRLTVT.

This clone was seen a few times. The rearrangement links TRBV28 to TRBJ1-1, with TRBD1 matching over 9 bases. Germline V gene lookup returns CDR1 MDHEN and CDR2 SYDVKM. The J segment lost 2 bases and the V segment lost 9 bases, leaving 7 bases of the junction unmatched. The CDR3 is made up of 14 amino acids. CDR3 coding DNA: TGTGCCAGTACGGACAGGGGCGCTAACACTGAAGCTTTCTTT. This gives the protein CASTDRGANTEAFF. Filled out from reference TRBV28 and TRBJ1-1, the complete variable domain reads DVKVTQSSRYLVKRTGEKVFLECVQDMDHENMFWYRQDPGLGLRLIYFSYDVKMKEKGDIPEGYSVSREKKERFSLILESASTNQTSMYLCASTDRGANTEAFFGQGTRLTVV.

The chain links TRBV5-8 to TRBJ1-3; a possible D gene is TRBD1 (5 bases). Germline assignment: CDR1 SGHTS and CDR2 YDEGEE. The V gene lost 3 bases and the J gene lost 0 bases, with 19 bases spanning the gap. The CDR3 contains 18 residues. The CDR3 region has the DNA TGTGCCAGCAGCTCGCTGAAGTTACAGGAGTTCTCTGGAAACACCATATATTTT. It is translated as CASSSLKLQEFSGNTIYF.

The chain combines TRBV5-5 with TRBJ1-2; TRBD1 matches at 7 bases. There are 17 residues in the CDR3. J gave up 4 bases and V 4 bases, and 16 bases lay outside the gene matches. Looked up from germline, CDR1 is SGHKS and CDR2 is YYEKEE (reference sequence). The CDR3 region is CASSLGEGAPSGYGYTF. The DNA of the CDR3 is TGTGCCAGCAGCCTTGGGGAGGGGGCGCCCTCGGGCTATGGCTACACCTTC. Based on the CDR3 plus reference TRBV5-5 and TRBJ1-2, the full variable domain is DAGVTQSPTHLIKTRGQQVTLRCSPISGHKSVSWYQQVLGQGPQFIFQYYEKEERGRGNFPDRFSARQFPNYSSELNVNALLLGDSALYLCASSLGEGAPSGYGYTFGSGTRLTVV.

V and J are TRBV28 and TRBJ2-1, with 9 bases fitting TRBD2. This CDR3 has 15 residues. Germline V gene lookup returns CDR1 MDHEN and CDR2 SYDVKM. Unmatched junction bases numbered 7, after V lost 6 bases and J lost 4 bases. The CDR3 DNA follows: TGTGCCAGCAGACCTAGCGGGGTCCTATACAATGAGCAGTTCTTC. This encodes CASRPSGVLYNEQFF.

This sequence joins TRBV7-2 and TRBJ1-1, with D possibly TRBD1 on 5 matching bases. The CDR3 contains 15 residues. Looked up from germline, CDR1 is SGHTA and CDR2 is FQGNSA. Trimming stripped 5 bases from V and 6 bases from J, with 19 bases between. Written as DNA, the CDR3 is TGTGCCAGCAGCCGAGGAGAAGGGGCAATCGCTGAAGCTTTCTTT. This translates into CASSRGEGAIAEAFF.

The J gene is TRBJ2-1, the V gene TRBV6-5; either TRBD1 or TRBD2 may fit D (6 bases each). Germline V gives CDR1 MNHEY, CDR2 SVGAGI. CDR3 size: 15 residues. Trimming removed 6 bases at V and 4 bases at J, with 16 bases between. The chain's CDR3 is CASRSDGGAYNEQFF. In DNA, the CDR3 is TGTGCCAGCAGGTCGGACGGGGGCGCTTACAATGAGCAGTTCTTC.